A single sample is the source of the 10 T cell receptor beta chains below, sequenced in a study of radiotherapy plus CTLA-4 blockade in lung cancer. Only in-frame clones appear in the TCRdb table, and some are missing; sequencing was by immunoSEQ multiplex PCR. Among some 27,000 clones listed, 60% to 85% were seen once. This sample comprised peripheral blood, obtained from a patient treated with radiotherapy plus ipilimumab. The receptor source for this set is a human donor with non-small cell lung cancer that progressed on radiotherapy plus ipilimumab.

The chain uses TRBV2 and TRBJ2-1; 9 bases match TRBD2. Germline values: CDR1 SNHLY, CDR2 FYNNEI. J gave up 5 bases and V 7 bases, and 9 bases lay outside the gene matches. The CDR3 loop spans 15 amino acids. The CDR3 loop is CASTPGTSRHNEQFF. The CDR3 nucleotides are TGTGCCAGCACTCCCGGGACTAGCCGCCACAATGAGCAGTTCTTC.

This clone came up once. V and J are TRBV6-5 and TRBJ1-1, with D possibly TRBD1 on 6 matching bases. The V end was cut by 1 base, the J end by 3 bases, with 12 bases between. Per the germline V gene, CDR1 is MNHEY and CDR2 is SVGAGI. The CDR3 runs to 15 residues. The CDR3 loop reads CASSYLSSGDTEAFF. In DNA form, the CDR3 reads TGTGCCAGCAGTTACTTATCGTCAGGGGACACTGAAGCTTTCTTT.

The chain couples TRBV2 to TRBJ2-7; no definite D call. Germline-derived CDR1 and CDR2 are SNHLY and FYNNEI. With 3 bases removed from V and 0 bases from J, the gap between germline ends came to 6 bases. There are 13 residues in the CDR3. The CDR3 reads CASSDPISYEQYF. CDR3 DNA: TGTGCCAGCAGTGACCCGATCTCCTACGAGCAGTACTTC. Filled out from reference TRBV2 and TRBJ2-7, the complete variable domain reads EPEVTQTPSHQVTQMGQEVILRCVPISNHLYFYWYRQILGQKVEFLVSFYNNEISEKSEIFDDQFSVERPDGSNFTLKIRSTKLEDSAMYFCASSDPISYEQYFGPGTRLTVT.

J is TRBJ1-3 and V is TRBV6-1; D ambiguous. This CDR3 region has 14 residues. From germline, CDR1 is MNHNS and CDR2 SASEGT. V was trimmed by 6 bases and J by 0 bases, leaving 9 bases between them. The CDR3 sequence: CASRRTSSGNTIYF. The CDR3 DNA reads TGTGCCAGCAGACGGACGAGCTCTGGAAACACCATATATTTT.

CDR3 sequence reads: CASRKSGTGDYEQYF. In DNA, the CDR3 is TGTGCCAGCAGGAAGTCCGGGACAGGGGACTACGAGCAGTACTTC. The rearrangement uses TRBV27 and TRBJ2-7, with 10 nucleotides matching TRBD1. This CDR3 contains 15 residues. The germline gives CDR1 MNHEY, CDR2 SMNVEV (reference sequence). After removal of 6 bases from V and 3 bases from J, the junction contained 8 bases not matched to a gene.

This clone was seen a few times. This chain links TRBV7-9 with TRBJ1-5; no firm D call. Germline CDR1 is SEHNR and CDR2 is FQNEAQ (reference sequence). This CDR3 comprises 12 residues. V gave up 1 base and J gave up 8 bases, with 6 bases separating them. CDR3 sequence reads: CASSLGREPQHF. CDR3 sequence (DNA): TGTGCCAGCAGCTTAGGTCGGGAGCCCCAGCATTTT.

The table lists this clone with a few counts. The gene calls are TRBV4-2 and TRBJ2-1, with 9 bases matching TRBD2. J lost 12 bases, V lost 0 bases, and 9 bases had no gene match. Germline V CDR1 and CDR2: LGHNA, YNFKEQ. This CDR3 spans 15 amino acids. This CDR3 reads CASSQEPSGALGQFF. CDR3 DNA: TGTGCCAGCAGCCAAGAACCTAGCGGGGCACTAGGGCAGTTCTTC.

This clone was counted only a few times. This chain links TRBV18 with TRBJ1-4; no firm D call. This CDR3 spans 15 amino acids. The germline V gene encodes CDR1 KGHSH and CDR2 LQKENI. Between the trimmed V and J ends, which lost 2 bases and 3 bases, there was a span of 10 bases. CDR3 sequence (DNA): TGTGCCAGCTCACCATCGAGCTCTGCTAATGAAAAACTGTTTTTT. Its protein is CASSPSSSANEKLFF.

CDR3 bases: TGTGCCAGCAGTCTCGCGGGACAGGGGTTAGCTTACGAGCAGTACTTC. It codes for CASSLAGQGLAYEQYF. The V gene is TRBV27, the J gene TRBJ2-7; 10 nucleotides agree with TRBD1. V dropped 5 bases and J dropped 4; count of bases not matched to a gene: 11. CDR1 is MNHEY and CDR2 is SMNVEV in the germline V gene (reference sequence). CDR3 length: 16 residues.

The V gene is TRBV18, the J gene TRBJ1-1; 7 bases are shared with TRBD1. The CDR3 covers 12 residues. Trimming took 3 bases from V and 11 from J; bases not matched to a gene: 6. The germline gives CDR1 KGHSH, CDR2 LQKENI. In DNA, the CDR3 is TGTGCCAGCTCACCGAGGGAGGGGGCGGCTTTCTTT. It translates to CASSPREGAAFF.